Shown below are 29 T cell receptor beta chains from a single sample sequenced in a study of blood T cells in healthy people across ages. Through a sample-barcoded 5' primer and a J-beta primer mix, a second PCR was run for about 6 to 11 cycles. TCRdb reprocessed the 5' RACE reads via MiXCR and lists one record per CDR3 protein. The sample lists over 950,000 distinct CDR3 sequences, 35% to 40% occurring once. Material: blood. The receptors come from a man aged 18 to 29 in good health.

The V and J genes are TRBV7-2 and TRBJ1-2; D is unclear. Deletions cut 5 bases from V and 4 bases from J, with 20 bases between. Germline loops: CDR1 SGHTA, CDR2 FQGNSA. This CDR3 is 16 amino acids long. CDR3 amino acids: CASSQKALGTLYGYTF. The DNA of the CDR3 is TGTGCCAGCAGCCAAAAAGCTTTGGGCACACTCTATGGCTACACCTTC.

This clonotype was picked up a small number of times. The chain couples TRBV9 to TRBJ2-7; TRBD2 matches 9 bases. Trimming cost V 4 bases and J 0 bases; bases outside gene matches: 5. The germline gives CDR1 SGDLS, CDR2 YYNGEE. The CDR3 spans 15 residues. CDR3 in amino acids: CASSPGLAYSYEQYF. The CDR3 DNA is TGTGCCAGCAGCCCCGGACTAGCGTACTCCTACGAGCAGTACTTC. Complete variable domain (other parts from reference TRBV9 and TRBJ2-7): DSGVTQTPKHLITATGQRVTLRCSPRSGDLSVYWYQQSLDQGLQFLIQYYNGEERAKGNILERFSAQQFPDLHSELNLSSLELGDSALYFCASSPGLAYSYEQYFGPGTRLTVT.

V gene TRBV4-3 combines with J gene TRBJ2-2; D remains ambiguous. The germline V and J ends were trimmed by 5 bases and 4 bases, with 17 bases remaining between them. Germline CDR1 LGHNA, CDR2 YSLEER. There are 16 residues in the CDR3. The CDR3, as DNA: TGCGCCAGCAGCTCCCGGCTCTTGTTGACCACCGGGGAGCTGTTTTTT. Translation gives CASSSRLLLTTGELFF.

This clonotype was detected ten times or more. The chain has TRBV12-3 or TRBV12-4 and TRBJ1-2; D is uncertain. This CDR3 has 15 residues. V gave up 3 bases and J gave up 0 bases, with 11 bases separating them. In DNA, the CDR3 is TGTGCCAGCAGTTTTGACCGATGGGCTAACTATGGCTACACCTTC. Translation gives CASSFDRWANYGYTF.

The CDR3 coding sequence is TGCGCCAGCAGCTTTCAACGGGAGGCCCGGATTGCTTTCTTT. Protein sequence: CASSFQREARIAFF. The chain combines TRBV5-1 with TRBJ1-1; D not resolved. CDR3 length equals 14 residues. Deletions cut 2 bases from V and 11 bases from J, with 19 bases between. From germline, CDR1 is SGHRS and CDR2 YFSETQ.

This clonotype was found a few times. The V and J genes are TRBV5-4 and TRBJ2-4, with 8 bases that match TRBD1. This CDR3 has 15 residues. The germline V gene encodes CDR1 SGHNT and CDR2 YYREEE (reference sequence). J lost 3 bases, V lost 5 bases, and 7 bases had no gene match. CDR3 residues: CASSQGARGKNIQYF. The CDR3 nucleotides are TGTGCCAGCAGTCAGGGGGCTAGGGGCAAAAACATTCAGTACTTC.

V is TRBV12-3 or TRBV12-4 and J is TRBJ2-5, with TRBD2 matching 8 bases. The CDR3 has 15 amino acids. V dropped 6 bases and J dropped 5; count of bases not matched to a gene: 11. DNA for the CDR3: TGTGCCAGCAGCTGGAGTAGCGGGGTACGGGAGACCCAGTACTTC. Its protein is CASSWSSGVRETQYF.

In its sample, this clonotype was seen a few times. The V call is TRBV4-2, the J call TRBJ2-7; 8 bases fit TRBD2. The CDR3 has 17 residues. CDR1 and CDR2 from the germline V gene are LGHNA and YNFKEQ. V was pared by 4 bases and J by 3 bases, with 14 bases of the junction left unmatched. CDR3 DNA: TGTGCCAGCAGCCCTGTCTCGGGGGGGGGACTTTTCTACGAGCAGTACTTC. It specifies CASSPVSGGGLFYEQYF.

This clonotype was recorded a few times. The chain employs TRBV6-2 or TRBV6-3 and TRBJ1-2; a possible D gene is TRBD1 (5 bases). The V end lost 6 bases, the J end lost 5 bases, and 13 bases lay between the germline ends. The V gene's germline CDR1 is MNHEY and CDR2 SVGEGT. This CDR3 is built from 13 residues. The DNA for the CDR3 is TGTGCCAGCAGACCCGACAGTGATTATGGCTACACCTTC. Translation gives CASRPDSDYGYTF.

The chain couples TRBV7-9 to TRBJ1-1; unclear D gene. Germline V gene data show CDR1 as SEHNR and CDR2 as FQNEAQ (reference sequence). With 4 bases removed from V and 8 bases from J, the gap between germline ends came to 17 bases. The CDR3 runs to 14 residues. The CDR3 is CASSSSLGEREAFF. The CDR3 bases are TGTGCCAGCAGCTCCTCTCTCGGGGAGAGAGAAGCTTTCTTT.

This clonotype has only a few counts. The chain recombines TRBV30 with TRBJ1-2, with 10 bases identical to TRBD1. Germline V CDR1 and CDR2: GTSNPN, SVGIG (reference sequence). V lost 0 bases, J lost 3 bases, and 4 bases stayed unmatched. The CDR3 totals 15 residues. CDR3 sequence reads: CAWSVGTGAYYGYTF. The CDR3 coding sequence is TGTGCCTGGAGTGTCGGGACAGGGGCTTACTATGGCTACACCTTC.

The CDR3, as DNA: TGTGCCATCAGGGGAGGGGGACAGAACACTGAAGCTTTCTTT. It encodes CAIRGGGQNTEAFF. The J gene is TRBJ1-1, the V gene TRBV10-3; TRBD1 is a possible D gene (6 bases). The CDR3 has 14 amino acids. The germline CDR1 and CDR2 sequences are ENHRY and SYGVKD. V lost 6 bases, J lost 1 base, and 12 bases lay in between.

CDR3 in DNA: TGTGCCAGCAGTTTCGGTTTGGGAAACTACACCTTC. This gives the protein CASSFGLGNYTF. The genes are TRBV28 and TRBJ1-2; no clear D. This CDR3 has 12 amino acids. CDR1 is MDHEN and CDR2 is SYDVKM in the germline V gene. V lost 3 bases to trimming and J lost 10 bases, with 12 bases between them.

The rearrangement links TRBV4-1 to TRBJ2-5, with 8 bases aligning to TRBD2. CDR1 and CDR2 from the germline V gene are MGHRA and YSYEKL. V was pared by 4 bases and J by 2 bases, with 9 bases of the junction left unmatched. This CDR3 region has 16 residues. This CDR3 reads CASSRSLAASQETQYF. In nucleotides, the CDR3 is TGCGCCAGCAGCCGCTCACTAGCGGCTTCACAAGAGACCCAGTACTTC.

The V gene is TRBV30, the J gene TRBJ1-2; 7 nucleotides match TRBD1. The length of the CDR3 is 10 residues. Germline CDR1 GTSNPN, CDR2 SVGIG (reference sequence). CDR3 region: CACFGTDYTF. Written as DNA, the CDR3 is TGTGCGTGTTTCGGGACAGACTACACCTTC.

The CDR3 spells CSALDRGRYTGELFF. The CDR3 DNA reads TGCAGCGCCTTGGACAGGGGGCGTTACACCGGGGAGCTGTTTTTT. The V and J genes are TRBV29-1 and TRBJ2-2, with 11 bases aligning to TRBD1. CDR3 size: 15 residues. Trimming removed 7 bases from V and 3 bases from J; junction bases left unmatched: 7. CDR1 and CDR2 from the germline V gene are SQVTM and ANQGSEA.

A few counts support this clonotype. The V call is TRBV12-3 or TRBV12-4, the J call TRBJ1-2; no firm D call. The CDR3 sequence is 17 residues long. Trimming cost V 6 bases and J 7 bases, with 27 bases left between them. The CDR3: CASSLTGPSSTLGGYTF. CDR3 nucleotide sequence: TGTGCCAGCAGCCTAACTGGGCCGTCTTCGACTTTGGGTGGCTACACCTTC.

This clonotype has more than one count but fewer than ten. V gene TRBV20-1 combines with J gene TRBJ1-1; unclear D gene. Trimming pared 2 bases from V and 0 bases from J, leaving 13 bases between. The CDR3 sequence is 15 residues long. Germline V gene lookup returns CDR1 DFQATT and CDR2 SNEGSKA (reference sequence). CDR3 residues: CSARSLSAMNTEAFF. The CDR3 DNA reads TGCAGTGCTAGATCTCTTTCGGCTATGAACACTGAAGCTTTCTTT.

The chain recombines TRBV6-2 or TRBV6-3 with TRBJ1-2; 9 nucleotides line up with TRBD1. The CDR3 has 17 residues. Germline V gene sequence: CDR1 MNHEY, CDR2 SVGEGT. Trimming cost V 2 bases and J 3 bases; bases outside gene matches: 10. The CDR3 DNA reads as TGTGCCAGCAGTTACCATTCCCGGGACAGGGAGGACTATGGCTACACCTTC. It is translated as CASSYHSRDREDYGYTF.

V and J are TRBV6-2 or TRBV6-3 and TRBJ2-7; D is perhaps TRBD2 (6 bases). Germline V gene sequence: CDR1 MNHEY, CDR2 SVGEGT. This CDR3 has 15 amino acids. V shed 4 bases and J shed 2 bases, with 15 bases lying between them. The CDR3 reads CASSFPQGGTYEQYF. DNA of the CDR3: TGTGCCAGCAGTTTCCCGCAGGGAGGAACCTACGAGCAGTACTTC.

The rearrangement links TRBV10-3 to TRBJ1-1; a possible D gene is TRBD1 (5 bases). The CDR3 is 11 amino acids. Germline assignment: CDR1 ENHRY and CDR2 SYGVKD. The CDR3 region is CQSAEGTEAFF. CDR3 coding DNA: TGTCAAAGTGCGGAGGGGACTGAAGCTTTCTTT.

This clonotype turned up a few times. As DNA, the CDR3 is TGTGCCAGCAGCCCGAAAGGAAGATACGGCTACACCTTC. It encodes CASSPKGRYGYTF. V usage is TRBV7-2 and J usage is TRBJ1-2; unclear D gene. Germline values: CDR1 SGHTA, CDR2 FQGNSA. Trimming removed 5 bases at V and 8 bases at J, with 15 bases between. The CDR3 covers 13 residues.

This clonotype has only a few counts. The junction departs from germline at one end; a sequencing error may be responsible. The chain links TRBV5-1 to TRBJ2-5; D uncertain. Germline CDR1 SGHRS, CDR2 YFSETQ. The CDR3 totals 15 residues. The CDR3 protein is CASSLEAGEQETRYF. For the CDR3, the DNA is TGCGCCAGCAGCTTGGAGGCAGGAGAACAAGAGACCCGGTACTTC.

This chain joins TRBV20-1 and TRBJ2-4; TRBD1 agrees at 9 bases. Trimming removed 5 bases from V and 7 bases from J; junction bases left unmatched: 9. The CDR3 has 14 residues. CDR1 and CDR2 from the germline V gene are DFQATT and SNEGSKA (reference sequence). The CDR3 DNA is TGCAGTGCTGCCGGGACAGGGAGGAGGAACATTCAGTACTTC. As protein: CSAAGTGRRNIQYF.

The chain couples TRBV2 to TRBJ2-5, with 10 bases matching TRBD1. Germline V gives CDR1 SNHLY, CDR2 FYNNEI. The CDR3 covers 15 residues. J lost 7 bases, V lost 1 base, and 6 bases had no gene match. The CDR3 DNA is TGTGCCAGCAGTGAAGGACAGGGGGCTCGGGGGACCCAGTACTTC. Its protein product is CASSEGQGARGTQYF.

The genes are TRBV18 and TRBJ1-5; possible D gene TRBD1, 5 bases. The CDR3 contains 15 residues. Germline-derived CDR1 and CDR2 are KGHSH and LQKENI. Deletions cut 2 bases from V and 7 bases from J, with 15 bases between. The CDR3 nucleotides read TGTGCCAGCTCACCAAGTTTCAGGGTCGGCCAGCCCCAGCATTTT. Amino acid sequence: CASSPSFRVGQPQHF. Full variable domain (outside the CDR3, taken from reference TRBV18 and TRBJ1-5): NAGVMQNPRHLVRRRGQEARLRCSPMKGHSHVYWYRQLPEEGLKFMVYLQKENIIDESGMPKERFSAEFPKEGPSILRIQQVVRGDSAAYFCASSPSFRVGQPQHFGDGTRLSIL.

Concerning this clonotype itself: This may stem from a read error, because a much larger clone lies one nucleotide away. The chain couples TRBV9 to TRBJ2-5, with D possibly TRBD1 on 5 matching bases. Judging by the DNA end, TRBJ2-1 fits better; the J call may be wrong. CDR1 is SGDLS, CDR2 YYNGEE, per germline. This CDR3 has 15 amino acids. CDR3 sequence reads: CASSVEVDSQETQFF. The CDR3 region has the DNA TGTGCCAGCAGCGTAGAGGTCGACAGTCAAGAGACCCAGTTCTTC.

The J gene is TRBJ2-1, the V gene TRBV4-2; D ambiguous. V gave up 0 bases and J gave up 13 bases, with 22 bases separating them. This CDR3 comprises 16 residues. Germline V gives CDR1 LGHNA, CDR2 YNFKEQ. The CDR3 DNA reads TGTGCCAGCAGCCAAGAGGGGATACGGTTACAAGAGACCCAGTTCTTC. Protein sequence: CASSQEGIRLQETQFF.

This clonotype was found many times. This sequence joins TRBV20-1 and TRBJ1-2, with D possibly being TRBD1 (5 bases). Between the trimmed V and J ends, which lost 3 bases and 2 bases, there was a span of 10 bases. Germline V gene sequence: CDR1 DFQATT, CDR2 SNEGSKA (reference sequence). This CDR3 is 13 amino acids long. CDR3 sequence (DNA): TGCAGTGCTAGGGGGGGATTGAACTATGGCTACACCTTC. Protein: CSARGGLNYGYTF.